The text below deals with one T cell receptor (beta chain). The target antigen is unknown. These data originate in a study of T cell responses to AZD1222 COVID-19 vaccine. Study-level results: Only 5 or 6 people who got AZD1222 tested seropositive at baseline. Donors were mostly white British, more females; clonal diversity possibly underestimated. A rise in Spike-specific TCR breadth and depth followed two AZD1222 doses. Spike-wide coverage was observed for vaccine-associated CD4 TCRs, with dominant responses at 160-218 and 743-854.

The V gene's germline CDR1 is SNHLY and CDR2 FYNNEI. The ends were cut back, 6 bases at V and 5 bases at J, with 18 bases in the middle. This CDR3 is 15 amino acids long. The repertoire was sequenced with immunoSEQ multiplex PCR; TCRdb's copy has only in-frame clones and lacks some. The sample includes over 110,000 clones, roughly 92% of them seen just once. Sequencing was performed on peripheral blood, taken 28 days after the second AZD1222 dose. The J gene is TRBJ2-3, the V gene TRBV2; D may match TRBD1 or TRBD2 (5 bases each). This TCR was sampled from an adult who received the AZD1222 COVID-19 vaccine. CDR3 loop: CASRPPSGRGDTQYF. In DNA form, the CDR3 reads TGTGCCAGCAGACCCCCCAGCGGTAGGGGAGATACGCAGTATTTT.